The clone carrying this T cell receptor (beta chain) has more than one count but fewer than ten. The antigen is unknown. This specimen comes from a study of T cell repertoires in cytomegalovirus infection. Study summary: Shared public TCR beta signatures pointed to both CMV infection and a matching HLA type.

TCRdb re-called the reads with MiXCR, one entry per CDR3 protein. Among roughly 920,000 distinct CDR3 sequences, 30% to 40% were seen once, and the ten largest hold about 14%. V shed 3 bases and J 8 bases; nucleotides not matched to a gene: 10. Germline CDR1 is LNHDA and CDR2 is SQIVND (reference sequence). This CDR3 region has 15 residues. The specimen was cultured CD8+ T cells from PBMCs, collected from culture after CMV antigen stimulation. This receptor was taken from a human donor in good health (CMV status not recorded). Some clones in this sample may be carry-over from other donors' samples. This chain connects TRBV19 to TRBJ2-1; 7 nucleotides align to TRBD1. CDR3 protein: CASSIDRVVVDEQFF. The CDR3 nucleotides read TGTGCCAGTAGTATCGACAGGGTGGTCGTCGATGAGCAGTTCTTC.